These 29 T cell receptor beta chains were all obtained from the same sample, sequenced in a study of T cell repertoires in cytomegalovirus infection. MiXCR, run by TCRdb on the reads, gives a single entry per CDR3 protein. The repertoire holds hundreds of thousands of distinct CDR3 sequences, 20% to 25% seen once, with roughly 8% in the top ten. Sequencing was done on a sample of CD8+ T cells from PBMCs. These receptors all stem from a human donor in good health (CMV status not recorded). Some clones in this sample may be carry-over from other donors' samples.

The chain combines TRBV9 with TRBJ2-5; D not resolved. This CDR3 is 12 amino acids long. V lost 4 bases and J 3 bases, leaving 7 bases between the germline ends. Germline V gene sequence: CDR1 SGDLS, CDR2 YYNGEE. CDR3 nucleotides: TGTGCCAGCAGCATCCCGGAAGAGACCCAGTACTTC. This codes for CASSIPEETQYF.

A word on this clonotype: This may be a read error, as it is one base from a much larger clone. The chain recombines TRBV7-3 with TRBJ1-6, with D possibly being TRBD1 (6 bases). Germline CDR1 is SGHTA and CDR2 is FQGTGA. This CDR3 is built from 15 residues. The CDR3 region is CANSLSQGRNSPLHF. The CDR3 coding sequence is TGTGCCAACAGCTTATCGCAGGGGCGAAATTCACCCCTCCACTTT.

V gene TRBV12-5 combines with J gene TRBJ2-1; no definite D call. Trimming removed 6 bases at V and 3 bases at J, with 18 bases between. This CDR3 comprises 16 residues. Germline CDR1 reads LGHNT; CDR2 reads FRNRAP. CDR3 bases: TGTGCTAGTGGCCCCCCCAGGAGCGTGGTCTACAATGAGCAGTTCTTC. Protein product: CASGPPRSVVYNEQFF.

This rearrangement joins TRBV20-1 to TRBJ2-1; D is possibly TRBD1 or TRBD2 (6 bases each). Germline-derived CDR1 and CDR2 are DFQATT and SNEGSKA (reference sequence). Trimming left V 0 bases short and J 5 bases short, with 11 bases between. CDR3 length: 14 residues. In DNA, the CDR3 is TGCAGTGCTAGAGACTACAGGGAGGACAATGAGCAGTTCTTC. It yields the protein CSARDYREDNEQFF.

This clonotype has more than one count but fewer than ten. The gene calls are TRBV25-1 and TRBJ2-7, with a possible D match to TRBD1 (6 bases). Germline CDR1 is MGHDK and CDR2 is SYGVNS. Trimming cost V 6 bases and J 4 bases, with 22 bases left between them. The CDR3 length is 16 residues. CDR3 in amino acids: CASSSPQGREGYEQYV. In nucleotides, the CDR3 is TGTGCCAGCAGCTCACCTCAGGGGCGAGAGGGGTACGAGCAGTACGTC.

V gene TRBV6-8 combines with J gene TRBJ2-5; D is perhaps TRBD2 (7 bases). Trimming took 5 bases from V and 0 from J, leaving 19 bases between them. Germline V gene lookup returns CDR1 MNHGY and CDR2 SAAAGT. This CDR3 spans 17 amino acids. The CDR3 DNA reads TGTGCCAGCAGTCACCGGGACACGGGAGGCGACCAAGAGACCCAGTACTTC. The encoded protein is CASSHRDTGGDQETQYF.

This clonotype was counted many times. DNA of the CDR3: TGTGCCAGCAGCTTCTTCCGACCGGGACTTCGGAACACCGGGGAGCTGTTTTTT. It translates to CASSFFRPGLRNTGELFF. V and J are TRBV7-6 and TRBJ2-2, with TRBD2 as a possible D gene (6 bases). Between the trimmed V and J ends, which lost 3 bases and 1 base, there was a span of 18 bases. The germline V gene has CDR1 SGHVS and CDR2 FNYEAQ. The CDR3 contains 18 residues.

This clonotype was recorded a few times. The chain's CDR3 is CSVEEVSRGAYEQFF. The CDR3, as DNA: TGCAGCGTTGAAGAAGTTTCTCGCGGAGCGTATGAGCAGTTCTTC. V and J are TRBV29-1 and TRBJ2-1; D call uncertain. In germline, CDR1 is SQVTM, CDR2 ANQGSEA. The CDR3 is made up of 15 amino acids. V was pared by 0 bases and J by 8 bases, with 17 bases between.

With regard to this clonotype: At one of its ends the junction is not consistent with the germline gene, which may arise from a read error. The rearrangement joins TRBV10-3 to TRBJ2-3, with TRBD2 matching over 13 bases. Germline loops: CDR1 ENHRY, CDR2 SYGVKD. CDR3 size: 15 residues. CDR3 DNA: TGTACCATCAGTGAAGGACTAGCGGGGGCCCCCGAGATGTATTTT. Its translation is CTISEGLAGAPEMYF.

This clonotype appeared once. The chain combines TRBV15 with TRBJ2-7; no clear D gene. Per germline, CDR1 LNHNV and CDR2 YYDKDF (reference sequence). V shed 1 base and J shed 11 bases, with 18 bases lying between them. This CDR3 has 14 amino acids. The CDR3 DNA is TGTGCCACCAGCAGAGGTACAGCCCGGACCTCAGAGTACTTC. Its protein product is CATSRGTARTSEYF.

This clonotype appeared a few times. The V gene is TRBV6-2 or TRBV6-3, the J gene TRBJ1-2; D unclear. The V end was cut by 6 bases, the J end by 0 bases, with 11 bases between. CDR3 length: 14 residues. Germline assignment: CDR1 MNHEY and CDR2 SVGEGT. The CDR3 DNA reads as TGTGCCAGCAGACCATTGTTAGCTAACTATGGCTACACCTTC. Protein: CASRPLLANYGYTF.

This clonotype was seen once. The rearrangement joins TRBV12-3 or TRBV12-4 to TRBJ2-2; D might be TRBD1 (6 bases). The CDR3 extends over 16 amino acids. The V end lost 3 bases, the J end lost 1 base, and 12 bases lay between the germline ends. CDR3 residues: CASSFSGQWNTGELFF. CDR3 in DNA: TGTGCCAGCAGTTTTAGTGGACAGTGGAACACCGGGGAGCTGTTTTTT.

This clonotype was counted between two and nine times. The chain employs TRBV12-3 or TRBV12-4 and TRBJ2-3, with 8 bases fitting TRBD2. The CDR3 extends over 14 amino acids. V trimming: 7 bases; J trimming: 2 bases; junction bases outside the gene matches: 5. Here the CDR3 reads CASTYGGDTDTQYF. CDR3 coding DNA: TGTGCCAGCACCTACGGGGGGGACACAGATACGCAGTATTTT.

This clonotype was seen repeatedly, ten times or more. The chain recombines TRBV28 with TRBJ1-6, with TRBD1 identical over 9 bases. This CDR3 is 17 amino acids long. V lost 6 bases and J lost 2; bases outside the gene matches: 8. Germline V gene lookup returns CDR1 MDHEN and CDR2 SYDVKM. The CDR3 loop reads CASSQGTGLTYNSPLHF. CDR3 coding DNA: TGTGCCAGCAGCCAAGGGACAGGGCTGACCTATAATTCACCCCTCCACTTT.

The sample holds a few counts of this clonotype. V is TRBV5-5 and J is TRBJ1-1; D ambiguous. The CDR3 consists of 14 residues. V dropped 4 bases and J dropped 5 bases, with 15 bases sitting between them. Looked up from germline, CDR1 is SGHKS and CDR2 is YYEKEE (reference sequence). CDR3 amino acids: CASSQPGVLTEAFF. DNA for the CDR3: TGTGCCAGCAGCCAGCCCGGGGTTCTTACTGAAGCTTTCTTT. Full variable domain (rest looked up from reference TRBV5-5 and TRBJ1-1): DAGVTQSPTHLIKTRGQQVTLRCSPISGHKSVSWYQQVLGQGPQFIFQYYEKEERGRGNFPDRFSARQFPNYSSELNVNALLLGDSALYLCASSQPGVLTEAFFGQGTRLTVV.

This clonotype was picked up a small number of times. The V and J genes are TRBV2 and TRBJ1-1; no firm D call. Per germline, CDR1 SNHLY and CDR2 FYNNEI. The CDR3 runs 14 residues. Trimming shortened V by 3 bases and J by 1 base, and 9 bases separated the two germline ends. CDR3 bases: TGTGCCAGCAGTGATTTACGGGGGAACACTGAAGCTTTCTTT. Its protein product is CASSDLRGNTEAFF.

There are a few counts of this clonotype. The chain joins TRBV6-6 to TRBJ2-7; 7 bases agree with TRBD1. The germline V gene has CDR1 MNHNY and CDR2 SVGAGI (reference sequence). Trimming took 2 bases from V and 2 from J; bases not matched to a gene: 12. This CDR3 is 17 amino acids long. CDR3 residues: CASSYGLRQGTTYEQYV. CDR3 bases: TGTGCCAGCAGTTACGGGCTTAGACAGGGAACCACCTACGAGCAGTACGTC.

There are many counts of this clonotype. V usage is TRBV7-9 and J usage is TRBJ1-1, with 7 bases aligning to TRBD1. The V segment lost 5 bases and the J segment 1 base; nucleotides outside the gene matches: 7. CDR3 length equals 15 residues. Germline loops: CDR1 SEHNR, CDR2 FQNEAQ (reference sequence). CDR3 loop: CASSLRDSPNTEAFF. In nucleotides, the CDR3 is TGTGCCAGCAGCCTCCGGGACAGCCCGAACACTGAAGCTTTCTTT.

This CDR3 is CSARPGRWEGETQYF. In nucleotides, the CDR3 is TGCAGTGCTAGACCTGGACGGTGGGAGGGAGAGACCCAGTACTTC. The chain couples TRBV20-1 to TRBJ2-5, with 7 bases identical to TRBD2. CDR1 DFQATT and CDR2 SNEGSKA come from the germline V gene (reference sequence). This CDR3 is 15 amino acids long. V lost 2 bases, J lost 4 bases, and 10 bases stayed unmatched.

The chain recombines TRBV6-2 or TRBV6-3 with TRBJ2-1; no clear D. CDR1 and CDR2 from the germline V gene are MNHEY and SVGEGT. V lost 6 bases and J lost 1, with 16 bases in between. There are 16 residues in the CDR3. The CDR3 DNA is TGTGCCAGCAGCCTATTAATCTTGGTGTCCTACAATGAGCAGTTCTTC. Translation: CASSLLILVSYNEQFF.

The V gene is TRBV29-1, the J gene TRBJ1-1; 9 bases are a match to TRBD1. The V gene's germline CDR1 is SQVTM and CDR2 ANQGSEA. J was trimmed by 3 bases and V by 3 bases; bases with no gene match: 5. This CDR3 comprises 14 residues. The CDR3 DNA reads as TGCAGCGTTGACTGGGACAGGGCTGACACTGAAGCTTTCTTT. Its translation: CSVDWDRADTEAFF.

This clonotype was seen many times. V is TRBV7-9 and J is TRBJ2-3; TRBD1 matches 7 bases. After removal of 5 bases from V and 5 bases from J, the junction contained 7 bases not matched to a gene. CDR1 is SEHNR, CDR2 FQNEAQ, per germline (reference sequence). There are 14 residues in the CDR3. For the CDR3, the DNA is TGTGCCAGCAGCGATTCGGACAGGAAAGATACGCAGTATTTT. This encodes CASSDSDRKDTQYF.

This clonotype was observed at least ten times. V is TRBV7-2 and J is TRBJ2-1; tentatively, D is TRBD1 (6 bases). This CDR3 has 16 residues. V dropped 5 bases and J dropped 4 bases, with 18 bases sitting between them. Looked up from germline, CDR1 is SGHTA and CDR2 is FQGNSA. The CDR3 loop is CASSPGVGRLYNEQFF. The CDR3 region has the DNA TGTGCCAGCAGCCCAGGGGTAGGGAGATTATACAATGAGCAGTTCTTC.

The J gene is TRBJ2-3, the V gene TRBV29-1, with 8 nucleotides matching TRBD1. The CDR3 extends over 16 amino acids. The germline V gene encodes CDR1 SQVTM and CDR2 ANQGSEA. Losses at the gene ends were 6 bases for V and 2 bases for J; bases not matched to a gene: 13. The CDR3 loop is CSVDGTGGSNTDTQYF. CDR3 DNA: TGCAGCGTCGACGGGACAGGAGGATCAAACACAGATACGCAGTATTTT.

This clonotype was seen at least ten times. The rearrangement uses TRBV29-1 and TRBJ1-1, with TRBD1 matching over 9 bases. Germline V lookup: CDR1 SQVTM, CDR2 ANQGSEA. The CDR3 has 12 amino acids. V lost 0 bases, J lost 11 bases, and 4 bases stayed unmatched. The CDR3 protein is CSVEEGGTGAFF. The CDR3 DNA reads as TGCAGCGTTGAAGAAGGAGGGACAGGGGCTTTCTTT.

A note on this clonotype: It may be a read error: a sequence one base away is much more abundant. The CDR3 DNA is TGTACCACCGGCAGAACCTACAATGAGCAGTTCTTC. Its protein product is CTTGRTYNEQFF. The gene calls are TRBV24-1 and TRBJ2-1, with D unresolved. The CDR3 extends over 12 amino acids. Germline V gene data show CDR1 as KGHDR and CDR2 as SFDVKD.

This clonotype was observed a few times. V usage is TRBV13 and J usage is TRBJ2-1; D remains unclear. Per germline, CDR1 PRHDT and CDR2 FYEKMQ (reference sequence). The CDR3 loop spans 15 amino acids. Between the trimmed V and J ends, which lost 0 bases and 6 bases, there was a span of 12 bases. The CDR3: CASSLGVGWGNEQFF. CDR3 sequence (DNA): TGTGCCAGCAGCTTAGGTGTTGGCTGGGGCAATGAGCAGTTCTTC.

The genes are TRBV6-6 and TRBJ2-2; 11 positions agree with TRBD1. There are 14 residues in the CDR3. Germline CDR1 reads MNHNY; CDR2 reads SVGAGI (reference sequence). V gave up 8 bases and J gave up 7 bases; unmatched junction bases: 6. The CDR3 DNA reads as TGTGCCAGCGCCGGACAGGGGGCCGGCGGGGAGCTGTTTTTT. Its protein product is CASAGQGAGGELFF.

Of note for this clonotype: Its ends do not fully match the called genes, so a read error is possible. This chain uses TRBV28 with TRBJ2-5, with D unresolved. The length of the CDR3 is 15 residues. CDR1 is MDHEN and CDR2 is SYDVKM in the germline V gene. Here the CDR3 reads CVSSPRVWLGETQYF. CDR3 in DNA: TGTGTCAGCAGTCCCCGGGTGTGGTTGGGGGAGACCCAGTACTTC.